This TCR beta chain was sequenced in a study of T cell changes during pregnancy in multiple sclerosis (dated by TCRdb to the late 2010s). With respect to the entire study: In women with multiple sclerosis, the researchers looked at how the T cell repertoire shifted as pregnancy progressed.

CDR1 SEHNR and CDR2 FQNEAQ are derived from the germline V gene (reference sequence). V is shortened by 1 base, J by 0 bases, and the region joining them spans 8 bases. The CDR3 has 15 amino acids, counting the end cysteine and phenylalanine. The CDR3 DNA has 45 bases and is translated from base 1. On this clone: Its antigen is still unknown. Nothing much larger sits one base from this clone, and base qualities are not available.

Library generation was performed with the immunoSEQ multiplex PCR assay. TCRdb's version of the immuneACCESS table is confined to in-frame rearrangements and falls short of the full clone set. An unresolved V gene accounts for under half of the shortfall where checked; the remainder is of unknown origin. This sample is represented by more than 90,000 clones; more than 85% of them were singletons. The ten largest clones add up to less than 2% of the sample. This chain joins TRBV7-9 to TRBJ2-3; possibly the D gene is TRBD1, per 6 matching bases. The source of this sequence is a female donor with multiple sclerosis, enrolled in a pregnancy study. Material: peripheral blood, obtained in the first trimester of pregnancy. The DNA reads as follows: TGTGCCAGCAGCTTAGGGACAGCTAGCACAGATACGCAGTATTTT. The encoded protein is CASSLGTASTDTQYF.